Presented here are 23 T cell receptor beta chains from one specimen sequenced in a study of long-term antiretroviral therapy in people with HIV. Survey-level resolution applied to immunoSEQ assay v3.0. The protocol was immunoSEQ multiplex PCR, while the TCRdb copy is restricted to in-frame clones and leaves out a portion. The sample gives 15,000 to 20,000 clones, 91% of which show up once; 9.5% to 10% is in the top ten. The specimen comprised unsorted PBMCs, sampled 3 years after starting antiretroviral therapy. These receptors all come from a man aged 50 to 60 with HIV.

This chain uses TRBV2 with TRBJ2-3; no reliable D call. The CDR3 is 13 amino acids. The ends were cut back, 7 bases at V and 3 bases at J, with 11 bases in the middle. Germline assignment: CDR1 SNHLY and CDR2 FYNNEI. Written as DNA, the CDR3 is TGTGCCAGCACGTTGCAACTGACAGATACGCAGTATTTT. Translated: CASTLQLTDTQYF.

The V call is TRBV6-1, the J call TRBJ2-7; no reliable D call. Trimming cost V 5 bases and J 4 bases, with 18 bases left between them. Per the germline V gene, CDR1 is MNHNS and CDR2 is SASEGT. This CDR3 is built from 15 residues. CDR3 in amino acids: CASSKMTDLGYEQYF. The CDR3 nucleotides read TGTGCCAGCAGTAAAATGACGGACCTCGGTTACGAGCAGTACTTC.

As DNA, the CDR3 is TGTGCCAGTAGACAGGGCCTTTGGGGCTACACCTTC. Translating it yields CASRQGLWGYTF. The chain has TRBV27 and TRBJ1-2; 7 bases align to TRBD1. CDR3 length: 12 residues. The trim removed 9 bases at V and 8 bases at J, leaving 9 bases unmatched. CDR1 MNHEY and CDR2 SMNVEV come from the germline V gene (reference sequence).

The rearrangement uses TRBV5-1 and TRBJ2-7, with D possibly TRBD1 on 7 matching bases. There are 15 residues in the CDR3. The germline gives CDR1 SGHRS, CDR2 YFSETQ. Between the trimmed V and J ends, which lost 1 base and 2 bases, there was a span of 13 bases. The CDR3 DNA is TGCGCCAGCAGCTTGTATCGCAGGGGGGCCTACGAGCAGTACTTC. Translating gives CASSLYRRGAYEQYF. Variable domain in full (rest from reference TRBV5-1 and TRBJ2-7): KAGVTQTPRYLIKTRGQQVTLSCSPISGHRSVSWYQQTPGQGLQFLFEYFSETQRNKGNFPGRFSGRQFSNSRSEMNVSTLELGDSALYLCASSLYRRGAYEQYFGPGTRLTVT.

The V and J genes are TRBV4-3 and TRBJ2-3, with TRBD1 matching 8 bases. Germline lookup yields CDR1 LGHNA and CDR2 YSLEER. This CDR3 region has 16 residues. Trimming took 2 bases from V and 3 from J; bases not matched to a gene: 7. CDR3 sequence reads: CASSQLAGGATDTQYF. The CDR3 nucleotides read TGCGCCAGCAGCCAATTGGCAGGGGGCGCGACAGATACGCAGTATTTT.

The DNA for the CDR3 is TGTGCCAGCAGCTTAATCAGGCTTGGGGTCGTGAACACTGAAGCTTTCTTT. This sequence encodes CASSLIRLGVVNTEAFF. This chain connects TRBV7-3 to TRBJ1-1, with D unresolved. Trimming took off 1 base at V and 0 bases at J, with 15 bases between the two ends. The V gene's germline CDR1 is SGHTA and CDR2 FQGTGA. CDR3 length equals 17 residues.

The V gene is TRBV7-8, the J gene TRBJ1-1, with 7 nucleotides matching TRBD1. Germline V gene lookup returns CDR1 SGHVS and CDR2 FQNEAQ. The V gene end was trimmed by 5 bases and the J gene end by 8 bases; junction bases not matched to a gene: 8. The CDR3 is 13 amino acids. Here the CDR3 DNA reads TGTGCCAGCAGCAATCAGCAGGGGGTAGAAGCTTTCTTT. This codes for CASSNQQGVEAFF.

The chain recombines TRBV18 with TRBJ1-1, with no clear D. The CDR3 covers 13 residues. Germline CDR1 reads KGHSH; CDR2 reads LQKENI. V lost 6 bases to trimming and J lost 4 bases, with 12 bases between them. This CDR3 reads CASSDLVTTEAFF. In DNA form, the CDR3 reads TGTGCCAGCTCCGACCTGGTTACCACTGAAGCTTTCTTT.

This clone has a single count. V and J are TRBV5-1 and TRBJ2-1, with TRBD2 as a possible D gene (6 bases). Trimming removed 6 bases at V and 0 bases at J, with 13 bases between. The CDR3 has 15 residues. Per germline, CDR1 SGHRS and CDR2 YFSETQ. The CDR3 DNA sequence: TGCGCCAGCAAGGAGGGGAGTAGCTCCTACAATGAGCAGTTCTTC. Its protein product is CASKEGSSSYNEQFF.

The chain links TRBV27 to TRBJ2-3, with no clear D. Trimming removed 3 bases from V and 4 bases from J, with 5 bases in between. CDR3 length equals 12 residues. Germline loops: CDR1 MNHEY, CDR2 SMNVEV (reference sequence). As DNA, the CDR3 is TGTGCCAGCAGTTTTTCCCCAGATACGCAGTATTTT. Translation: CASSFSPDTQYF.

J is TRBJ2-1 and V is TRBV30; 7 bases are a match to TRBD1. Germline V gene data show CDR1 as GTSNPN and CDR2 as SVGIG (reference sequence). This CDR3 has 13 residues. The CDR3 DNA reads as TGTGCTTACGGGACAGTCTCCTACAATGAGCAGTTCTTC. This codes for CAYGTVSYNEQFF.

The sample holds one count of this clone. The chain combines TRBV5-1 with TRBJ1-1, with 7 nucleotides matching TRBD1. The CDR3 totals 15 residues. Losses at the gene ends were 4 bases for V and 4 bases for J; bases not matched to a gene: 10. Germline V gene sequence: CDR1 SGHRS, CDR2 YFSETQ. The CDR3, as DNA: TGCGCCAGCAGCCTGGAGCAGGGGGGGATCACTGAAGCTTTCTTT. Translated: CASSLEQGGITEAFF.

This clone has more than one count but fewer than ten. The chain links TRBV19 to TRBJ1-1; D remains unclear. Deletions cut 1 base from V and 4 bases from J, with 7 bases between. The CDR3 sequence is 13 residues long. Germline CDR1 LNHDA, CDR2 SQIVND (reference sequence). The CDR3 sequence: CASSIGVRTEAFF. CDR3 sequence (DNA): TGTGCCAGTAGTATAGGGGTTCGCACTGAAGCTTTCTTT. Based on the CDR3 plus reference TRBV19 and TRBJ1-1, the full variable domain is DGGITQSPKYLFRKEGQNVTLSCEQNLNHDAMYWYRQDPGQGLRLIYYSQIVNDFQKGDIAEGYSVSREKKESFPLTVTSAQKNPTAFYLCASSIGVRTEAFFGQGTRLTVV.

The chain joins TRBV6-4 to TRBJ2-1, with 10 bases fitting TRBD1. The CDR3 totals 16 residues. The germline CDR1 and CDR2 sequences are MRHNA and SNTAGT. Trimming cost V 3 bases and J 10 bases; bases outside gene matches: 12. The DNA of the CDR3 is TGTGCCAGCAGTGAATTCGTTGGGACAGGGGTACGGGAGCAGTTCTTC. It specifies CASSEFVGTGVREQFF.

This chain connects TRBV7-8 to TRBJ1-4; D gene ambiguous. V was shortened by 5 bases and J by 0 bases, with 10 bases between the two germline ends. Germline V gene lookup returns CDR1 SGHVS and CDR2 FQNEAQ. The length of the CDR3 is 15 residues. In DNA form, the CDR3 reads TGTGCCAGCAGCGCGCCGACAACAACTAATGAAAAACTGTTTTTT. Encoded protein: CASSAPTTTNEKLFF.

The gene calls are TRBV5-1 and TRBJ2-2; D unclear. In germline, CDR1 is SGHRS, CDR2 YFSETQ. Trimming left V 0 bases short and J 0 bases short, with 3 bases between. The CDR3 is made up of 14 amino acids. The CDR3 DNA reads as TGCGCCAGCAGCTTGGGTTCGAACACCGGGGAGCTGTTTTTT. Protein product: CASSLGSNTGELFF.

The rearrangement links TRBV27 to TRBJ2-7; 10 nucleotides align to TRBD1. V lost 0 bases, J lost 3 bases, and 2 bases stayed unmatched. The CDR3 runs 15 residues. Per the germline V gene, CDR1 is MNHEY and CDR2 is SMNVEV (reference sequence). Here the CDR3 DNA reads TGTGCCAGCAGTTTATCGGGGACAGGGGTCTACGAGCAGTACTTC. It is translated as CASSLSGTGVYEQYF.

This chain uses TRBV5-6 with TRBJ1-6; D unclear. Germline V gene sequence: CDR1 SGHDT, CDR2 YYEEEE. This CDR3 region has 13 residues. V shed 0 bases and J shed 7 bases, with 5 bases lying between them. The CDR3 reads CASSLVQNSPLHF. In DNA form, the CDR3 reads TGTGCCAGCAGCTTGGTTCAGAATTCACCCCTCCACTTT. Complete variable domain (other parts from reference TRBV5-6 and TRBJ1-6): DAGVTQSPTHLIKTRGQQVTLRCSPKSGHDTVSWYQQALGQGPQFIFQYYEEEERQRGNFPDRFSGHQFPNYSSELNVNALLLGDSALYLCASSLVQNSPLHFGNGTRLTVT.

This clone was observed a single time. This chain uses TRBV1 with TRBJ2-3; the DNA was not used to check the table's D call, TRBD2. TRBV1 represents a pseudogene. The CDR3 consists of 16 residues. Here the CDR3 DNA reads TGCACCAGCAGGCCGGGACTAGCGGGGGGCACAGATACGCAGTATTTT. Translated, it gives CTSRPGLAGGTDTQYF.

The CDR3 bases are TGTGCCTGGAGCGATGGACAGGGAACCACTGAAGCTTTCTTT. It codes for CAWSDGQGTTEAFF. The chain uses TRBV30 and TRBJ1-1, with 8 positions matching TRBD1. Germline trimming cut 3 bases from V and 4 bases from J; bases unmatched to any gene: 7. There are 14 residues in the CDR3. Germline CDR1 GTSNPN, CDR2 SVGIG (reference sequence).

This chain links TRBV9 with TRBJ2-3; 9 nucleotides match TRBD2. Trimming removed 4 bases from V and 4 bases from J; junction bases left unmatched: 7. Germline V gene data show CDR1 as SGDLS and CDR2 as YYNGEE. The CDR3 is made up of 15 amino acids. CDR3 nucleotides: TGTGCCAGCAGCCCTTGGACTAGCGCCCCAGATACGCAGTATTTT. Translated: CASSPWTSAPDTQYF.

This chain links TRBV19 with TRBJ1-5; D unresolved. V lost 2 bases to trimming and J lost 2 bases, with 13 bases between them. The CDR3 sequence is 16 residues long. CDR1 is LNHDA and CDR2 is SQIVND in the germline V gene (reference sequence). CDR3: CASSIYVGGGNQPQHF. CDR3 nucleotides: TGTGCCAGTAGTATATACGTGGGCGGCGGCAATCAGCCCCAGCATTTT.

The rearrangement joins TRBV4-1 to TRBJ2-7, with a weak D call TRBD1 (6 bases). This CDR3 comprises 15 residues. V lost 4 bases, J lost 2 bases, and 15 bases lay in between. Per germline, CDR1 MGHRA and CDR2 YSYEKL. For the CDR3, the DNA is TGCGCCAGCAGCCCACGGGACCAGGGGACCTACGAGCAGTACTTC. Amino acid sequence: CASSPRDQGTYEQYF.